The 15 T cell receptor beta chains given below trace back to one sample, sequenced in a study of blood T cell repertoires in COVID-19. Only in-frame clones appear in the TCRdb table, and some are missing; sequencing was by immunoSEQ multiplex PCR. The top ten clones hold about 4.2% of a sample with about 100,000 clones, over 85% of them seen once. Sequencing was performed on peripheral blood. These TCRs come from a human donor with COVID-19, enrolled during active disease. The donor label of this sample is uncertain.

CDR3 in amino acids: CASSQGWGNSGANVLTF. In DNA, the CDR3 is TGTGCCAGCAGCCAAGGTTGGGGCAACTCTGGGGCCAACGTCCTGACTTTC. The chain combines TRBV14 with TRBJ2-6; tentatively, D is TRBD1 (5 bases). V shed 1 base and J shed 0 bases, with 10 bases lying between them. The CDR3 contains 17 residues. Germline V gene data show CDR1 as SGHDN and CDR2 as FVKESK.

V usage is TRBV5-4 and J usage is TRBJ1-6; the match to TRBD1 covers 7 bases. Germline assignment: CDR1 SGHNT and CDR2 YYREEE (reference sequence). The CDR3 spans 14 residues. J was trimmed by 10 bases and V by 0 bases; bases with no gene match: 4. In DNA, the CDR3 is TGTGCCAGCAGCTTGGGACAGGGTGGGTCACCCCTCCACTTT. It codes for CASSLGQGGSPLHF. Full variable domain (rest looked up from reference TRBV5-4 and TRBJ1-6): ETGVTQSPTHLIKTRGQQVTLRCSSQSGHNTVSWYQQALGQGPQFIFQYYREEENGRGNFPPRFSGLQFPNYSSELNVNALELDDSALYLCASSLGQGGSPLHFGNGTRLTVT.

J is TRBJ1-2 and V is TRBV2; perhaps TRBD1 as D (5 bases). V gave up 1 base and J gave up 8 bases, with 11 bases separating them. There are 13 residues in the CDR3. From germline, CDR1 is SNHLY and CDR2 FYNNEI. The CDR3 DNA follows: TGTGCCAGCAGTGAAGGAAGGGGAAGCGGCTACACCTTC. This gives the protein CASSEGRGSGYTF.

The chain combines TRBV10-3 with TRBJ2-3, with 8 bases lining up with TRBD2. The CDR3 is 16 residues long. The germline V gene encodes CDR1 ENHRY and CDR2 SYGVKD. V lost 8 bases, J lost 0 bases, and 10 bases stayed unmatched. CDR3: CAIGNEASGSTDTQYF. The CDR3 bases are TGTGCCATCGGCAACGAGGCTAGCGGGAGCACAGATACGCAGTATTTT.

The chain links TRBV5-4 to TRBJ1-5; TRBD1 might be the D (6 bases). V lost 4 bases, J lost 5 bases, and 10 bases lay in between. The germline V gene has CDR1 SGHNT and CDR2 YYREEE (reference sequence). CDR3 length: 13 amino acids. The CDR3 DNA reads TGTGCCAGCAGCACGGACAGAGATCAGCCCCAGCATTTT. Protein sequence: CASSTDRDQPQHF.

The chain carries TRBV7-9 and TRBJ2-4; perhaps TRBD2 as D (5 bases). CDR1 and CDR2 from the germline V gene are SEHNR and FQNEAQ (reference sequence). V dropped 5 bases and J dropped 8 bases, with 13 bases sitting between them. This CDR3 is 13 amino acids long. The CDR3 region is CASSLGGPHIQYF. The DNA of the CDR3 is TGTGCCAGCAGCCTAGGCGGGCCCCACATTCAGTACTTC.

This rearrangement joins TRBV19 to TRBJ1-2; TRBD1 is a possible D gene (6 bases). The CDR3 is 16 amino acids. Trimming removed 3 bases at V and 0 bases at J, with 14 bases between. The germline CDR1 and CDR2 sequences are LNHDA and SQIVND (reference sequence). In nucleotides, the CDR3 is TGTGCCAGTAGTATTGGGACAATGGAAGCTAACTATGGCTACACCTTC. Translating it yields CASSIGTMEANYGYTF.

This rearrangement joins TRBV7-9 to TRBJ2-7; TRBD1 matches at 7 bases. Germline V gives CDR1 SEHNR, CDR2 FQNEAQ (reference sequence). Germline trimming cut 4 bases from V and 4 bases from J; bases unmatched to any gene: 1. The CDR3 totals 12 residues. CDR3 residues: CASSSTGYEQYF. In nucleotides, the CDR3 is TGTGCCAGCAGCTCGACAGGGTACGAGCAGTACTTC.

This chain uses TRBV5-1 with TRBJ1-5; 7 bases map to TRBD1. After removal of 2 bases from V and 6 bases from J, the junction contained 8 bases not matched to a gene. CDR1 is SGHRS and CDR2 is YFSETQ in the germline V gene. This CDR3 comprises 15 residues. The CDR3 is CASSLQGSDGQPQHF. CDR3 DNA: TGCGCCAGCAGCTTACAGGGGAGTGACGGTCAGCCCCAGCATTTT.

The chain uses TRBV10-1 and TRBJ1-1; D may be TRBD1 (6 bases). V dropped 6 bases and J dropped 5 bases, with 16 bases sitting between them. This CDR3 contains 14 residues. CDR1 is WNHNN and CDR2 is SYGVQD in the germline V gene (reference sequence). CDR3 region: CASSPYRASTEAFF. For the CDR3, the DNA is TGCGCCAGCAGCCCCTACAGGGCCTCGACTGAAGCTTTCTTT.

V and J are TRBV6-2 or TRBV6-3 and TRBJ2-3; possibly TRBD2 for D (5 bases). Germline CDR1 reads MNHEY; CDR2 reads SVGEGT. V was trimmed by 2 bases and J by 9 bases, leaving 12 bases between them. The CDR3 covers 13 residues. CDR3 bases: TGTGCCAGCAGTTACCAGAGGGTTGGGACGCAGTATTTT. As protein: CASSYQRVGTQYF.

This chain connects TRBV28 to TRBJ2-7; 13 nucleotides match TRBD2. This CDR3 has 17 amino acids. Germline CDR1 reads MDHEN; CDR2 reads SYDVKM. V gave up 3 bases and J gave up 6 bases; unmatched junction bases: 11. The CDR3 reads CASSFLGRTSGSLEQYF. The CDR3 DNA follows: TGTGCCAGCAGTTTTTTGGGAAGGACTAGCGGGAGTCTCGAGCAGTACTTC.

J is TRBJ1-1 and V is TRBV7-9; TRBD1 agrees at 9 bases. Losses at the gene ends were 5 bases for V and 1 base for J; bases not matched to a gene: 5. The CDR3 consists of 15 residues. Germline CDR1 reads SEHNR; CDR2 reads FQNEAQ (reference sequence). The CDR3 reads CASSPGDRENTEAFF. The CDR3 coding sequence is TGTGCCAGCAGCCCGGGGGACAGGGAGAACACTGAAGCTTTCTTT.

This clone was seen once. The CDR3 DNA is TGTGCCAGCAGGGGACTAGCGGGGGGTCCCCCCTACGAGCAGTACTTC. Encoded protein: CASRGLAGGPPYEQYF. The chain has TRBV2 and TRBJ2-7; 15 bases map to TRBD2. The CDR3 extends over 16 amino acids. From germline, CDR1 is SNHLY and CDR2 FYNNEI. The junction had 5 bases not matched to a gene; V was cut back by 6 bases and J by 2 bases.

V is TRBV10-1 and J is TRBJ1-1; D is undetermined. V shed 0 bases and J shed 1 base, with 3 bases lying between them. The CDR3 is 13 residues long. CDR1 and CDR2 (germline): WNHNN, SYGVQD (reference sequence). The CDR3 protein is CASSESSNTEAFF. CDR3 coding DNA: TGCGCCAGCAGTGAGTCCTCGAACACTGAAGCTTTCTTT.